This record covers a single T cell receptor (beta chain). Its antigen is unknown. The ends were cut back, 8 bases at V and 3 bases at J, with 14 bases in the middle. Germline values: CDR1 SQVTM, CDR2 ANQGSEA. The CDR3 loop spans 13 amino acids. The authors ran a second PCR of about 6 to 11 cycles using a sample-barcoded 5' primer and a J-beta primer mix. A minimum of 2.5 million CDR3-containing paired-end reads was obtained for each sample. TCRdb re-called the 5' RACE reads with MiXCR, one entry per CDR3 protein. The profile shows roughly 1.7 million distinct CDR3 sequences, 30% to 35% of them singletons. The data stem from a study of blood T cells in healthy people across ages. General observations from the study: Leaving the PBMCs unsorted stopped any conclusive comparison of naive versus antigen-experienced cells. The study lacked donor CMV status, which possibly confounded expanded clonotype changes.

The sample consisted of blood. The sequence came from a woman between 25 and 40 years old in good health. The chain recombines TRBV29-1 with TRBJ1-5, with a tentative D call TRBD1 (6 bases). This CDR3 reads CSLVDRNNQPQHF. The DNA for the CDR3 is TGCAGCTTAGTGGACAGAAACAATCAGCCCCAGCATTTT.